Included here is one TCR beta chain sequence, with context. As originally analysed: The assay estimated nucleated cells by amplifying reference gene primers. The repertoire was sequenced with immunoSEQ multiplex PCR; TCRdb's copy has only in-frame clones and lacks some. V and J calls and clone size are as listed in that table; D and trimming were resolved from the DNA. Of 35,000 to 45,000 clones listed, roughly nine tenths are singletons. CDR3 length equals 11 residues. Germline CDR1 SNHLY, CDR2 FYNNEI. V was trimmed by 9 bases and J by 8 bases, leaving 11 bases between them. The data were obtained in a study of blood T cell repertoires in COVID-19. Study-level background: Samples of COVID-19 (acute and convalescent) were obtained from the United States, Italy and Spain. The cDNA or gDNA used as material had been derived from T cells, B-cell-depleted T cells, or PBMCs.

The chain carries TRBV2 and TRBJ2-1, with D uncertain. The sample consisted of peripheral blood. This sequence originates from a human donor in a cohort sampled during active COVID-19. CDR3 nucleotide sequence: TGTGCCAGTAGTTACTCTCATGAGCAGTTCTTC. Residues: CASSYSHEQFF.